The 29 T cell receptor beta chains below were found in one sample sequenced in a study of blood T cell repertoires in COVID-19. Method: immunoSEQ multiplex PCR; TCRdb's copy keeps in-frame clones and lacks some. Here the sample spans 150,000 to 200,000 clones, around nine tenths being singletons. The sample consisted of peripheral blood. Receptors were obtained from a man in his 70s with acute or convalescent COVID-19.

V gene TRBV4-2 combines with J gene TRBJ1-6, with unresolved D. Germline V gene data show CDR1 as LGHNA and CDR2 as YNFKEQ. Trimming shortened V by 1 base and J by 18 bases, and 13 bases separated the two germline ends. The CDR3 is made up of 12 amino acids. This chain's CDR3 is CASSQGAPPRHF. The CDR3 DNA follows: TGTGCCAGCAGCCAAGGGGCCCCTCCGCGCCACTTT.

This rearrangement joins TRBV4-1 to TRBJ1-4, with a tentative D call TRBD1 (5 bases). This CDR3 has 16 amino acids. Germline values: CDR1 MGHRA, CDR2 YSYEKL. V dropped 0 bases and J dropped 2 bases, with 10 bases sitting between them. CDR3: CASSQDSGGTNEKLFF. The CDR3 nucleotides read TGCGCCAGCAGCCAAGATTCGGGGGGGACTAATGAAAAACTGTTTTTT.

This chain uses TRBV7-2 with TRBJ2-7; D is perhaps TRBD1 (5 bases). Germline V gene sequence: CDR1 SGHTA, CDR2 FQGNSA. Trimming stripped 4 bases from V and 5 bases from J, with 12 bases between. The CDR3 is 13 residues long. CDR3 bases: TGTGCCAGCAGCTCCCAGGGTGGTGACGAGCAGTACTTC. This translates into CASSSQGGDEQYF.

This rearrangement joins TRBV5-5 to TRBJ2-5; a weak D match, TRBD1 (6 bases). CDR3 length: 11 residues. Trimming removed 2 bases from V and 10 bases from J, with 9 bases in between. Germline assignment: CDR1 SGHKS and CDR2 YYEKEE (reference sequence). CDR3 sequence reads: CASSFPGDQYF. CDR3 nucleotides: TGTGCCAGCAGCTTCCCAGGGGACCAGTACTTC.

The DNA for the CDR3 is TGTGCCAGCAGCCCCGGGACAGGGGGGTCCTACGAGCAGTACTTC. Translation gives CASSPGTGGSYEQYF. The chain couples TRBV27 to TRBJ2-7; 11 nucleotides line up with TRBD1. J lost 1 base, V lost 6 bases, and 5 bases had no gene match. This CDR3 comprises 15 residues. CDR1 is MNHEY and CDR2 is SMNVEV in the germline V gene (reference sequence).

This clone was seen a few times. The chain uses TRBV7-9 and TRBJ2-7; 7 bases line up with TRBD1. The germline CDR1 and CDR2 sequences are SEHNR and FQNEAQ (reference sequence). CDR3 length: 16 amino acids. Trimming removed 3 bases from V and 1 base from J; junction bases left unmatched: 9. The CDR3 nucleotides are TGTGCCAGCAGCTTGGGCTGGACAGGAAGGTCCTACGAGCAGTACTTC. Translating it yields CASSLGWTGRSYEQYF.

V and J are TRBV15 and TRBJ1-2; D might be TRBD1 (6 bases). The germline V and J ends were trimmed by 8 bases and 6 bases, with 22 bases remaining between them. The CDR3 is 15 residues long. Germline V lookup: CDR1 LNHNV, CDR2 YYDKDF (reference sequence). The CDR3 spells CATVRKGGEVHGYTF. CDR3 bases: TGTGCCACCGTCCGTAAGGGGGGGGAGGTTCATGGCTACACCTTC.

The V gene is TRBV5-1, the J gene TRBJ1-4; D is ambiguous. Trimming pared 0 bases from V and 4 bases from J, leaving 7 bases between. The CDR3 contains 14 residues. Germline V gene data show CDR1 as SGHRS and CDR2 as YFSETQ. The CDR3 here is CASSLEPNNEKLFF. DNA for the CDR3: TGCGCCAGCAGCTTGGAACCTAATAATGAAAAACTGTTTTTT. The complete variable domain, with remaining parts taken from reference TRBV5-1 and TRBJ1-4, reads KAGVTQTPRYLIKTRGQQVTLSCSPISGHRSVSWYQQTPGQGLQFLFEYFSETQRNKGNFPGRFSGRQFSNSRSEMNVSTLELGDSALYLCASSLEPNNEKLFFGSGTQLSVL.

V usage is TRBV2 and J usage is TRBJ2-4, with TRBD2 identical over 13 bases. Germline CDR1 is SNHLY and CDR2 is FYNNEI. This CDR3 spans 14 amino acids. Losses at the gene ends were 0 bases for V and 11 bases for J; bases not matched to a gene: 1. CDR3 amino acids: CASSEALAGGFQYF. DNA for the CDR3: TGTGCCAGCAGTGAAGCACTAGCGGGAGGGTTTCAGTACTTC.

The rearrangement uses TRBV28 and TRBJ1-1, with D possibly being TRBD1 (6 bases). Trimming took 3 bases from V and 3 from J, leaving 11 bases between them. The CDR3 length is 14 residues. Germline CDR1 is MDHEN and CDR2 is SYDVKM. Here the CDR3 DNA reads TGTGCCAGCAGTTTGGGGGGGCATGACACTGAAGCTTTCTTT. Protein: CASSLGGHDTEAFF.

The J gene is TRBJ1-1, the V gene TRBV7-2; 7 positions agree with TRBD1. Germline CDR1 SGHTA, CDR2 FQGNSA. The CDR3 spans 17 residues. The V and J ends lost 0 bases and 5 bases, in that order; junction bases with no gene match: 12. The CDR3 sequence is CASSLAPWAGGGTEAFF. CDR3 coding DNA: TGTGCCAGCAGCTTAGCGCCTTGGGCAGGGGGAGGTACTGAAGCTTTCTTT.

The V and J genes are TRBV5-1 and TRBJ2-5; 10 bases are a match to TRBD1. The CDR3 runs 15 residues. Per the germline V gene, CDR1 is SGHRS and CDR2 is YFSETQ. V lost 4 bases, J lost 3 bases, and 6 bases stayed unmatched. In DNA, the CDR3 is TGCGCCAGCAGCGAACCCGGGACAGGGGAAGAGACCCAGTACTTC. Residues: CASSEPGTGEETQYF.

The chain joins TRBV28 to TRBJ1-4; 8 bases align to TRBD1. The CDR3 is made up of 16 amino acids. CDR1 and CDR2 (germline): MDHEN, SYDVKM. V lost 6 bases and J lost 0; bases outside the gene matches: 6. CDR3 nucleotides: TGTGCCAGCAGCCAGTTGGGACAGGCAACTAATGAAAAACTGTTTTTT. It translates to CASSQLGQATNEKLFF.

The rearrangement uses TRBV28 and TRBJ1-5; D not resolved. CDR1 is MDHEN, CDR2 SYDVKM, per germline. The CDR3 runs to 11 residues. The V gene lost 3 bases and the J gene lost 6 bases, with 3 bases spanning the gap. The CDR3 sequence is CASSFSQPQHF. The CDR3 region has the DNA TGTGCCAGCAGTTTCAGTCAGCCCCAGCATTTT.

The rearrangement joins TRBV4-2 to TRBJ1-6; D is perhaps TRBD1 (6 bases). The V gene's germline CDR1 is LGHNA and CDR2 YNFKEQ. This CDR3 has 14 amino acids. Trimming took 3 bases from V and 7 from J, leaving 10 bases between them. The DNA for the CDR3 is TGTGCCAGCAGCCAGGGGGCGCGGAATTCACCCCTCCACTTT. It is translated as CASSQGARNSPLHF.

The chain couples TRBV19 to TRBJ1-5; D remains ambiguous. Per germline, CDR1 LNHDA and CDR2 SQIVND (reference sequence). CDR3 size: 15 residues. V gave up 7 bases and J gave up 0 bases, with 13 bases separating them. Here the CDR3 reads CASTRIFNSNQPQHF. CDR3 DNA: TGTGCCAGTACGAGGATCTTTAATAGCAATCAGCCCCAGCATTTT.

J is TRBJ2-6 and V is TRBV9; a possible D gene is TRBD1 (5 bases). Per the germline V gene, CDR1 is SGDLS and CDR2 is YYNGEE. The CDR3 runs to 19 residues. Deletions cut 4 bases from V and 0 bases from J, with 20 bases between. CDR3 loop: CASSPTGFDILSGANVLTF. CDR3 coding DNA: TGTGCCAGCAGCCCAACAGGATTCGACATTCTCTCTGGGGCCAACGTCCTGACTTTC.

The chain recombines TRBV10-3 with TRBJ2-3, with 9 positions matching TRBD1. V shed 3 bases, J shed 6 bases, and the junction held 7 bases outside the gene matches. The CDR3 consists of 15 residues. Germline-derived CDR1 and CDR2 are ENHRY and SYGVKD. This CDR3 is CAISDPGQGLDTQYF. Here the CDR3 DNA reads TGTGCCATCAGTGACCCGGGACAGGGCCTGGATACGCAGTATTTT.

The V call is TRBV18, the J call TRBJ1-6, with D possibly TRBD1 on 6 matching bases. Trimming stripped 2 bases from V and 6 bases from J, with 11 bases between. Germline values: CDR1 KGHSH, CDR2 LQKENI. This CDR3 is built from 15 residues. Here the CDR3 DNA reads TGTGCCAGCTCACCATCCGGGACAATTAATTCACCCCTCCACTTT. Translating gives CASSPSGTINSPLHF. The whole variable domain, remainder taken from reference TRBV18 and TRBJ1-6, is NAGVMQNPRHLVRRRGQEARLRCSPMKGHSHVYWYRQLPEEGLKFMVYLQKENIIDESGMPKERFSAEFPKEGPSILRIQQVVRGDSAAYFCASSPSGTINSPLHFGNGTRLTVT.

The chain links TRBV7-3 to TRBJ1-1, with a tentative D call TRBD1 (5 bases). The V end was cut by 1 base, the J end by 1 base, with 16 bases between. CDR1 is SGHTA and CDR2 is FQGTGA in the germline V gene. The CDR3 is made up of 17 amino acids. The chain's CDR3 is CASSLKGYGAGNTEAFF. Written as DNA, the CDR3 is TGTGCCAGCAGCTTAAAAGGTTATGGGGCAGGGAACACTGAAGCTTTCTTT.

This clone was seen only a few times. Written as DNA, the CDR3 is TGTGCCAGCAGTCCCCCGCGGGGGCGGGTTGCGAACACCGGGGAGCTGTTTTTT. Amino acid sequence: CASSPPRGRVANTGELFF. This sequence joins TRBV2 and TRBJ2-2; the D gene is possibly TRBD2 (7 bases). Trimming took 5 bases from V and 0 from J, leaving 19 bases between them. CDR1 is SNHLY and CDR2 is FYNNEI in the germline V gene. The CDR3 consists of 18 residues.

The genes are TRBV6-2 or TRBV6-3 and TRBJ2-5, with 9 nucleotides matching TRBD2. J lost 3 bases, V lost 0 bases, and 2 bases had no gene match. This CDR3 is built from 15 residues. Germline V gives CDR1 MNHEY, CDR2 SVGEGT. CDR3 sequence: CASSYSGTSKETQYF. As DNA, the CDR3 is TGTGCCAGCAGTTACTCCGGGACTAGCAAAGAGACCCAGTACTTC.

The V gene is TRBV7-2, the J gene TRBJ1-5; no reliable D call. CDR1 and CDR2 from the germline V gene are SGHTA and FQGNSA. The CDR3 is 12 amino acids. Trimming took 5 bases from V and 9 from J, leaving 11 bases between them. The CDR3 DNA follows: TGTGCCAGCAGCGTAGACCTTAGGCCCCAGCATTTT. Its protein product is CASSVDLRPQHF.

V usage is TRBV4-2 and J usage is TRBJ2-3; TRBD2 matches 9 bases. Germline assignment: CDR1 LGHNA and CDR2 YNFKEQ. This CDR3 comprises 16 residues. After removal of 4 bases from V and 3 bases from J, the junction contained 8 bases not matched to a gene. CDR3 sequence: CASSPFSSGATDTQYF. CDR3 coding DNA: TGTGCCAGCAGCCCGTTTTCTAGCGGGGCAACAGATACGCAGTATTTT.

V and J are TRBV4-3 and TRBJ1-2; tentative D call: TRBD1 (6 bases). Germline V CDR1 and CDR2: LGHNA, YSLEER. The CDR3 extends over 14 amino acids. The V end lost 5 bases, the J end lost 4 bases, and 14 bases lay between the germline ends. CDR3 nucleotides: TGCGCCAGCAGCTTAAAGAAGGGGGTCTATGGCTACACCTTC. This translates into CASSLKKGVYGYTF.

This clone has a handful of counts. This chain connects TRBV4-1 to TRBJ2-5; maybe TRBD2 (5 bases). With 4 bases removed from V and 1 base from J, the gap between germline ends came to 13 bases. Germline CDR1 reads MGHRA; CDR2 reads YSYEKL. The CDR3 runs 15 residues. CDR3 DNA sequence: TGCGCCAGCAGCCGAATTCCTGCGGGCCAAGAGACCCAGTACTTC. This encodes CASSRIPAGQETQYF.

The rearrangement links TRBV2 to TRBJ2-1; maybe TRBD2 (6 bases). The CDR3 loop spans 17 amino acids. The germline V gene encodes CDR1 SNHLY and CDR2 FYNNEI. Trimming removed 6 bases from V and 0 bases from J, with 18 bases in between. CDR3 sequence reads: CASSRTRRASSYNEQFF. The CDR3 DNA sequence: TGTGCCAGCAGCCGGACGCGGAGGGCCAGCTCCTACAATGAGCAGTTCTTC.

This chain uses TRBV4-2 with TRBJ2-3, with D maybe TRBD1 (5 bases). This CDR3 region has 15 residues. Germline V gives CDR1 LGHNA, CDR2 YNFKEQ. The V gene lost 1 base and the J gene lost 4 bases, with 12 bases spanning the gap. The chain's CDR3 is CASSQGGAESDTQYF. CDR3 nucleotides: TGTGCCAGCAGCCAAGGTGGGGCCGAATCAGATACGCAGTATTTT.

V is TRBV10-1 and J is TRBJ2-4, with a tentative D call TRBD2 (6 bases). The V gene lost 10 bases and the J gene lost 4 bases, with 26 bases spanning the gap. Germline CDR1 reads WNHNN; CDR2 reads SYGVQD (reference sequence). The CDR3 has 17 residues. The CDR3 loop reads CATSPAGLGGRKNIQYF. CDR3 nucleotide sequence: TGCGCCACCTCCCCGGCCGGTCTAGGAGGGCGGAAAAACATTCAGTACTTC.